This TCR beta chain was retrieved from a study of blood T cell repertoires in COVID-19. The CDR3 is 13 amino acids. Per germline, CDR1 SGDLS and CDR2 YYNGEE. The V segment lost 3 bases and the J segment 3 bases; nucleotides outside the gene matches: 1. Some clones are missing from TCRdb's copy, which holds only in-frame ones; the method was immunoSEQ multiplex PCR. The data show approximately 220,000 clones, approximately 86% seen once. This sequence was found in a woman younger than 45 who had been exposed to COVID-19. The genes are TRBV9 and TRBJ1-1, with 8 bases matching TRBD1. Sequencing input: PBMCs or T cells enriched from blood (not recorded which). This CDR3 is CASSAQGDTEAFF. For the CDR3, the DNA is TGTGCCAGCAGCGCACAGGGGGACACTGAAGCTTTCTTT.